This paragraph covers one T cell receptor (beta chain) sequence. The CDR3 has 12 amino acids. CDR1 is MDHEN and CDR2 is SYDVKM in the germline V gene. V was trimmed by 6 bases and J by 3 bases, leaving 8 bases between them. The sample comes from a study of Ad26.COV2.S vaccination and SARS-CoV-2 variants. About the study: Intramuscular Ad26.COV2.S doses were given once or twice, 56 days apart.

Data came from immunoSEQ multiplex PCR; TCRdb stores just in-frame clones and leaves some out. Here the sample spans some 290,000 clones, about 85% being singletons. Treatment described: over 15 received Ad26.COV2.S at low or high dose, single or two shots; roughly 5 received placebo; per-sample allocation not given. Vaccine and placebo recipients were sampled on day 63 after the first injection. Ad26 vector vaccine expressed Wuhan-strain SARS-CoV-2 spike. Sequenced material: peripheral blood, taken in a trial of Ad26.COV2.S vaccine versus placebo. The origin of this receptor is a person between 18 and 65 years old who received the Ad26.COV2.S COVID-19 vaccine or a placebo. The chain couples TRBV28 to TRBJ1-1; D call uncertain. The CDR3 DNA sequence: TGTGCCAGCAGGCAACACCACACTGAAGCTTTCTTT. Its protein product is CASRQHHTEAFF.